These 8 T cell receptor beta chains originate from one sample sequenced in a study of metastatic and nonmetastatic thyroid tumors. TCRdb reprocessed the PCR reads via MiXCR. The sample lists around 37,000 clones; 20% to 25% were seen once. No patient received treatment before thyroid surgery. The sequenced material came from tumor tissue. These receptors originate from a female donor with papillary thyroid cancer or a benign thyroid nodule (not recorded which). Some clones in this sample may be carry-over from other donors' samples.

The chain couples TRBV20-1 to TRBJ2-7; D may be TRBD2 (6 bases). The CDR3 is 14 residues long. V dropped 2 bases and J dropped 2 bases, with 13 bases sitting between them. CDR1 DFQATT and CDR2 SNEGSKA come from the germline V gene (reference sequence). CDR3 amino acids: CSARKWEDTYEQYF. For the CDR3, the DNA is TGCAGTGCTAGAAAGTGGGAGGATACCTACGAGCAGTACTTC.

This clone was detected many times. The chain has TRBV28 and TRBJ1-1; 7 bases are shared with TRBD1. Trimming at V came to 9 bases and at J to 4 bases, leaving 8 bases not matched to a gene. Germline loops: CDR1 MDHEN, CDR2 SYDVKM. The CDR3 runs 13 residues. CDR3 amino acids: CASSRRGRTEAFF. The CDR3 DNA reads TGTGCCAGTTCGAGAAGGGGGCGCACTGAAGCTTTCTTT.

The chain is built from TRBV2 and TRBJ1-5; weak D call: TRBD1 (5 bases). The ends were cut back, 6 bases at V and 4 bases at J, with 16 bases in the middle. Germline V gene sequence: CDR1 SNHLY, CDR2 FYNNEI. The CDR3 has 15 residues. For the CDR3, the DNA is TGTGCCAGCAGAGTGAAAGGGGCGGGGAATCAGCCCCAGCATTTT. Amino acid sequence: CASRVKGAGNQPQHF.

This clone was picked up a small number of times. This rearrangement joins TRBV6-1 to TRBJ2-1; D is unclear. V lost 7 bases and J 2 bases, leaving 15 bases between the germline ends. Germline V gene lookup returns CDR1 MNHNS and CDR2 SASEGT. The CDR3 is 15 residues long. The DNA for the CDR3 is TGTGCCAGCAATCCCACCGTGAGTCCCTACAATGAGCAGTTCTTC. Protein sequence: CASNPTVSPYNEQFF.

V gene TRBV12-3 or TRBV12-4 combines with J gene TRBJ1-1; no firm D call. V dropped 6 bases and J dropped 3 bases, with 2 bases sitting between them. This CDR3 spans 10 amino acids. The CDR3 loop reads CASSDTEAFF. The DNA of the CDR3 is TGTGCCAGCAGCGACACTGAAGCTTTCTTT.

J is TRBJ1-1 and V is TRBV2; tentative D call: TRBD1 (5 bases). Germline V lookup: CDR1 SNHLY, CDR2 FYNNEI. CDR3 length: 14 residues. The V end lost 2 bases, the J end lost 4 bases, and 11 bases lay between the germline ends. The CDR3 is CASSERGVSTEAFF. The CDR3 region has the DNA TGTGCCAGCAGTGAACGGGGGGTTAGCACTGAAGCTTTCTTT.

The chain couples TRBV28 to TRBJ2-5; TRBD1 matches 8 bases. Germline V lookup: CDR1 MDHEN, CDR2 SYDVKM. V lost 4 bases, J lost 2 bases, and 3 bases stayed unmatched. The CDR3 is 14 amino acids. The CDR3 DNA follows: TGTGCCAGCAGTTCGACAGGGGAACAAGAGACCCAGTACTTC. It is translated as CASSSTGEQETQYF.

The chain links TRBV18 to TRBJ2-3; no clear D gene. V was trimmed by 3 bases and J by 5 bases, leaving 12 bases between them. From germline, CDR1 is KGHSH and CDR2 LQKENI. The CDR3 extends over 14 amino acids. In nucleotides, the CDR3 is TGTGCCAGCTCACCCAATCAAGGGATAGATACGCAGTATTTT. This gives the protein CASSPNQGIDTQYF.